This T cell receptor beta chain stems from a study of CD8+ T cells in alopecia areata (dated by TCRdb to the late 2010s). Broadly, across the study: The treated patients took part in an open-label pilot trial in which moderate-to-severe alopecia areata was treated with oral tofacitinib at 5 to 10 mg twice daily. RNA was obtained with the PAXgene miRNA kit for fixed scalp, the miRNeasy kit for PBMCs, and the RNeasy kit for mouse skin. Tofacitinib was administered for 6 to 18 months, and 6 months of follow-up off drug were then conducted to assess delayed response and recurrence. Biopsies were taken from tofacitinib-treated patients at baseline and again at 4 and 24 weeks into treatment, and several of those patients also had a later scalp biopsy. Disease severity in treated patients was measured with the SALT score, which quantifies the percentage of affected scalp surface area. Human TCRbeta sequencing covered scalp tissue and sorted CD4+ and CD8+ peripheral blood T cells from patchy and totalis/universalis alopecia areata patients and healthy controls. The study used high-throughput TCRbeta sequencing to examine T cell clonal expansion in alopecia areata, in both the C3H/HeJ mouse model and human patients. immunoSEQ multiplex PCR using 35 Vbeta forward primers and 13 Jbeta reverse primers was used to amplify TCRbeta CDR3 regions. Scalp clonality was compared among normal scalp (n=4), patchy alopecia areata scalp (n=8), and alopecia totalis/universalis scalp (n=8). General findings and caveats noted by the study authors: Tofacitinib significantly lowered scalp clonality and the number of expanded CD8+ clones among the top 100 scalp clones. Many expanded lesional clones persisted in scalp and blood during tofacitinib treatment, which may partly explain relapse after stopping treatment. The treated cohort was small, with a single nonresponder, so links between baseline CD8+ expansion and response need larger studies. Compared with mice, TCR sequences shared between patients were less clear, possibly partly because of HLA diversity across the patient population. Unlike mouse skin, where gammadelta T cells dominate, normal human skin contains resident alphabeta T cells that get sequenced too, which complicates analysis of the scalp TCR repertoire. Compared with normal scalp, lesional scalp, particularly in alopecia totalis/universalis, had higher clonality and more expanded CD8+ clones, which suggests antigenic drive.

The method was the immunoSEQ multiplex PCR assay. RNA was extracted from all samples and reverse transcribed into cDNA, which served as template for TCR sequencing. First-strand cDNA was synthesized with SuperScript III using a 2:1 mix of oligo-dT and random hexamers. A synthetic immune receptor repertoire was used to measure amplification bias, and any remaining bias was corrected computationally. Per the source publication's procedure: After raw reads were preprocessed to remove errors, the CDR3 was defined following IMGT conventions as running from the conserved cysteine to phenylalanine. Clonality was computed as 1 minus the Shannon entropy, with the entropy normalized by log2 of the number of productive unique TCRs. CD4 or CD8 identity of scalp clones was inferred by cross-referencing scalp TCRbeta sequences with sorted blood CD4 and CD8 repertoires. The table was pulled from immuneACCESS by TCRdb, which kept in-frame rearrangements only. Such tables lose some clones; where checked, under half of the loss comes from unresolved V genes, and the rest has no known cause. That table is the source of V, J and clone size, and D and trimming were worked out from the DNA. Within this sample are about 190,000 clones, with roughly 60% of them counted one time only. The ten top clones hold over 0.9% of the sample.

Only a few counts were recorded for this clone. Its antigen is not yet known. No quality values exist for individual bases; no much larger clone is one base distant. V was cut back by 1 base and J by 2 bases, leaving a gap of 19 bases between them. The CDR3 runs 17 amino acids, cysteine and phenylalanine included. The entry retains the CDR3 DNA only, 51 bases that are in frame from base 1. Looking up the germline V gene yields CDR1 SQVTM and CDR2 ANQGSEA. The time point label, read with the paper, signifies: roughly 24 weeks on oral tofacitinib. Explained via the paper, the treatment or condition label denotes: oral pan-JAK inhibitor, 5-10 mg twice daily. Lesional scalp punch biopsies and peripheral blood were obtained from alopecia areata patients. After PBMCs were isolated by density centrifugation and stained for CD3, CD4 and CD8, a FACSAria was used to sort CD4+ and CD8+ T cells.

This TCR came from a human donor with alopecia areata. The source material was CD4+ T cells sorted from blood, sampled at week 24, from a patient treated with tofacitinib. The receptor chain draws on TRBV29-1 and TRBJ2-3, with the D segment possibly TRBD1 or TRBD2, each aligning over 6 bases. The CDR3 region: CSVEGGAGGRSTDTQYF. The DNA is TGCAGCGTTGAAGGGGGGGCAGGCGGACGCTCCACAGATACGCAGTATTTT.